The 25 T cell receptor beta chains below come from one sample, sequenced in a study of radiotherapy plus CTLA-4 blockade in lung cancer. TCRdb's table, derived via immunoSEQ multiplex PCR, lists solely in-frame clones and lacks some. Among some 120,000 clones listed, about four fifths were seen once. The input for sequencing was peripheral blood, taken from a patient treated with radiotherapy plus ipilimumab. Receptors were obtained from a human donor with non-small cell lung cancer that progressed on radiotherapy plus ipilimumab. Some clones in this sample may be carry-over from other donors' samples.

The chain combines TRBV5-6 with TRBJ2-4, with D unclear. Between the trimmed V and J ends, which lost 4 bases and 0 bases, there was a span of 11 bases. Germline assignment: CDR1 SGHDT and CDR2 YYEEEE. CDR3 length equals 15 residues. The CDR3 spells CASSEIELAKNIQYF. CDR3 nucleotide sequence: TGTGCCAGCAGCGAGATTGAACTAGCCAAAAACATTCAGTACTTC.

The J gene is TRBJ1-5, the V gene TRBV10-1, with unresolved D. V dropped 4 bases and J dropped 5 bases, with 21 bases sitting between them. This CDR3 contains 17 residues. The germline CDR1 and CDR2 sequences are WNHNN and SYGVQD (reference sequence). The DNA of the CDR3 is TGCGCCAGCAGTGCATTGAGGCCTCACGGCCCCGATCAGCCCCAGCATTTT. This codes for CASSALRPHGPDQPQHF.

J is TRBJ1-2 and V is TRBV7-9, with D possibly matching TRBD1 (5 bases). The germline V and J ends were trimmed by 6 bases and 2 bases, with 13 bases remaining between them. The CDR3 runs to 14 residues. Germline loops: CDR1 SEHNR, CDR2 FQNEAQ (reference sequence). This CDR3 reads CASRFGGDNYGYTF. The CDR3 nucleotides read TGTGCCAGCAGATTTGGAGGGGACAACTATGGCTACACCTTC. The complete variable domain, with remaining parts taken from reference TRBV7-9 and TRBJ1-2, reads DTGVSQNPRHKITKRGQNVTFRCDPISEHNRLYWYRQTLGQGPEFLTYFQNEAQLEKSRLLSDRFSAERPKGSFSTLEIQRTEQGDSAMYLCASRFGGDNYGYTFGSGTRLTVV.

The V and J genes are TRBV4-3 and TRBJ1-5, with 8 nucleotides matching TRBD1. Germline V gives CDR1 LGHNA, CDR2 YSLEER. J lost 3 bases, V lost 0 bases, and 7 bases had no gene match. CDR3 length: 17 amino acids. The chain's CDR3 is CASSQEWTGPINQPQHF. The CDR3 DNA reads TGCGCCAGCAGCCAAGAATGGACAGGGCCCATCAATCAGCCCCAGCATTTT.

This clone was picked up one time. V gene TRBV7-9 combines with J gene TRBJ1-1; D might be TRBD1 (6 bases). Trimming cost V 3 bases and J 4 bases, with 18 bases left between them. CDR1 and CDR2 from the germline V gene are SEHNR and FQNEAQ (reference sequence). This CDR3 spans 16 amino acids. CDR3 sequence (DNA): TGTGCCAGCAGCTTTCGTCAGGGGCTTTTGGTCACTGAAGCTTTCTTT. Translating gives CASSFRQGLLVTEAFF.

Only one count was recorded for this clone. The CDR3 reads CATKIGRGGVADTQYF. In DNA form, the CDR3 reads TGTGCCACCAAAATAGGGAGGGGCGGGGTAGCTGATACGCAGTATTTT. The chain has TRBV28 and TRBJ2-3, with 7 bases lining up with TRBD2. The germline CDR1 and CDR2 sequences are MDHEN and SYDVKM. The length of the CDR3 is 16 residues. V dropped 10 bases and J dropped 6; count of bases not matched to a gene: 19.

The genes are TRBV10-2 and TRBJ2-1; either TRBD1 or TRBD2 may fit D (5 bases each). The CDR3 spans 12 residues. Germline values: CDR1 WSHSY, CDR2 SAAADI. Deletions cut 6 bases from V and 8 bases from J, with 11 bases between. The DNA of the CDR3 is TGCGCCAGCAGCTCGGGGACGTATGAGCAGTTCTTC. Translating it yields CASSSGTYEQFF.

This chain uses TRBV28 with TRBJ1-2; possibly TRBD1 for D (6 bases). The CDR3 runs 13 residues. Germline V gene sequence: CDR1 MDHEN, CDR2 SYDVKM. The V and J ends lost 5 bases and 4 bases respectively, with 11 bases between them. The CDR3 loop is CASSGTGRYGYTF. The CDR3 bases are TGTGCCAGCAGTGGAACAGGGCGCTATGGCTACACCTTC.

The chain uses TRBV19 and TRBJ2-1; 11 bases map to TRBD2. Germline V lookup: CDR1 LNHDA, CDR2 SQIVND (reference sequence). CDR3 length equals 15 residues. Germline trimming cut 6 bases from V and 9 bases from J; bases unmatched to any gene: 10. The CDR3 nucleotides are TGTGCCAGTAGCTCAATAGCGGGGGGGCACTTTGAGCAGTTCTTC. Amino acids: CASSSIAGGHFEQFF. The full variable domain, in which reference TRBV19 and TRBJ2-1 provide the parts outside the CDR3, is DGGITQSPKYLFRKEGQNVTLSCEQNLNHDAMYWYRQDPGQGLRLIYYSQIVNDFQKGDIAEGYSVSREKKESFPLTVTSAQKNPTAFYLCASSSIAGGHFEQFFGPGTRLTVL.

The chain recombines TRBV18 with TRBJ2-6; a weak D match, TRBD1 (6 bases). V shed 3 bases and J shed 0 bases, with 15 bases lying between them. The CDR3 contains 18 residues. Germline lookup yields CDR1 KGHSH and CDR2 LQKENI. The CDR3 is CASSPLGQILSGANVLTF. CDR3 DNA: TGTGCCAGCTCACCCCTAGGACAGATCCTCTCTGGGGCCAACGTCCTGACTTTC.

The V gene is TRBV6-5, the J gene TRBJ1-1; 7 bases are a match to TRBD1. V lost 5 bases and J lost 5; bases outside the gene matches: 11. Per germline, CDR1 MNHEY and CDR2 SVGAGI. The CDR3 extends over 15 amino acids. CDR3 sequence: CASSRNAGGPTEAFF. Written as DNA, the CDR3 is TGTGCCAGCAGTCGAAACGCAGGGGGGCCAACTGAAGCTTTCTTT.

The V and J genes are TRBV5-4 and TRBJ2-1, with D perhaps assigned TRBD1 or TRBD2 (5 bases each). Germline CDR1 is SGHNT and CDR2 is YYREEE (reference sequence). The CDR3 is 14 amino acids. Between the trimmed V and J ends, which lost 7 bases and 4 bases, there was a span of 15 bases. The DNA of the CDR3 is TGTGCCAGCCAGATCGTGGGGGAATACAATGAGCAGTTCTTC. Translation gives CASQIVGEYNEQFF.

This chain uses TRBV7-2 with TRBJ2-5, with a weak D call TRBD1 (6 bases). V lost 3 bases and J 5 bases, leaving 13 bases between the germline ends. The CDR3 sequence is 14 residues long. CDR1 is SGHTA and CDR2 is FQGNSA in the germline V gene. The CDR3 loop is CASSFFTQGETQYF. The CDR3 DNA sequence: TGTGCCAGCAGCTTTTTCACACAGGGTGAGACCCAGTACTTC.

The CDR3 DNA sequence: TGTGCCAGCAGTGACCGGGACAGGGGGGGGAGGTCAGATACGCAGTATTTT. Translating it yields CASSDRDRGGRSDTQYF. The V and J genes are TRBV25-1 and TRBJ2-3; 11 bases map to TRBD1. Germline trimming cut 3 bases from V and 4 bases from J; bases unmatched to any gene: 9. From germline, CDR1 is MGHDK and CDR2 SYGVNS. The CDR3 runs to 17 residues.

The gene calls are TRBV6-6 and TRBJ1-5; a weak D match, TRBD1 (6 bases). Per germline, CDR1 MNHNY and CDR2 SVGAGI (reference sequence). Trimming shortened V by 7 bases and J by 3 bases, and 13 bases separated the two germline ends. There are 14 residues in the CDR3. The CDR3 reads CASTATGTNQPQHF. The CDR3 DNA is TGTGCCAGCACCGCCACAGGGACCAATCAGCCCCAGCATTTT.

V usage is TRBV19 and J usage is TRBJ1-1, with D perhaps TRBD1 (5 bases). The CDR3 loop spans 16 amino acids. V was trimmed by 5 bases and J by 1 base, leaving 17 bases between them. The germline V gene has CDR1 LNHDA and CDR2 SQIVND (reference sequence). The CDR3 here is CASSPRRGRRNTEAFF. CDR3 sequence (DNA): TGTGCCAGTAGTCCCAGAAGGGGAAGGAGGAACACTGAAGCTTTCTTT.

CDR3 nucleotide sequence: TGCGCCAGCAGCTTGACTCAGGGAGATCAGCCCCAGCATTTT. This encodes CASSLTQGDQPQHF. This chain links TRBV5-1 with TRBJ1-5, with a possible D match to TRBD1 (5 bases). V shed 1 base and J shed 5 bases, with 10 bases lying between them. The CDR3 length is 14 residues. CDR1 and CDR2 from the germline V gene are SGHRS and YFSETQ.

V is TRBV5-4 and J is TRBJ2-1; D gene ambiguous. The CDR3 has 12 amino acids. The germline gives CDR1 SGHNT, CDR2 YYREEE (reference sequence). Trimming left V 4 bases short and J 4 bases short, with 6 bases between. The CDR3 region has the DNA TGTGCCAGCAGCGACACTTACAATGAGCAGTTCTTC. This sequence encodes CASSDTYNEQFF.

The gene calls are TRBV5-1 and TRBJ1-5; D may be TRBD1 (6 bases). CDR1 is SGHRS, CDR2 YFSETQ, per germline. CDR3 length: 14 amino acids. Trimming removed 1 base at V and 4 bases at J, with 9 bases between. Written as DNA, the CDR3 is TGCGCCAGCAGCTTGACAGGGACGAATCAGCCCCAGCATTTT. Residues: CASSLTGTNQPQHF.

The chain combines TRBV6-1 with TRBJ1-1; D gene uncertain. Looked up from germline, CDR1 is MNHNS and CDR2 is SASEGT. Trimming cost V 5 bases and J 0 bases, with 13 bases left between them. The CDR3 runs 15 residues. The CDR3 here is CASSPHSAMNTEAFF. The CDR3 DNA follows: TGTGCCAGCAGTCCACACTCCGCCATGAACACTGAAGCTTTCTTT.

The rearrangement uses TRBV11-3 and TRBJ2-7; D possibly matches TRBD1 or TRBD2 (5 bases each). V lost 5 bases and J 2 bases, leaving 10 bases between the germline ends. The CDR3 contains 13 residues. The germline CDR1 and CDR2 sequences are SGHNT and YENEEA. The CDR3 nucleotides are TGTGCCAGCAGCCGAGGGACCACCTACGAGCAGTACTTC. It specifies CASSRGTTYEQYF.

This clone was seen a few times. The CDR3 is CASRQNPWRQASYGYTF. CDR3 sequence (DNA): TGTGCCAGCAGACAAAACCCCTGGAGACAGGCGTCCTATGGCTACACCTTC. V usage is TRBV7-9 and J usage is TRBJ1-2; possible D gene TRBD1, 6 bases. Germline V gene lookup returns CDR1 SEHNR and CDR2 FQNEAQ (reference sequence). The length of the CDR3 is 17 residues. V gave up 6 bases and J gave up 4 bases, with 24 bases separating them.

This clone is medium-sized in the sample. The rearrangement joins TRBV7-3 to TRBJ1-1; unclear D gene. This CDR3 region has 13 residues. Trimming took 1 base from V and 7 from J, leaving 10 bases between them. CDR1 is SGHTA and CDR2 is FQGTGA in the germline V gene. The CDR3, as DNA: TGTGCCAGCAGCTTAATTGCCACTGATGAAGCTTTCTTT. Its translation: CASSLIATDEAFF. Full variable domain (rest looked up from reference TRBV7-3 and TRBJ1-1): GAGVSQTPSNKVTEKGKYVELRCDPISGHTALYWYRQSLGQGPEFLIYFQGTGAADDSGLPNDRFFAVRPEGSVSTLKIQRTERGDSAVYLCASSLIATDEAFFGQGTRLTVV.

For the CDR3, the DNA is TGTGCCAGCAGCATCGACAGGGGGAATTCACCCCTCCACTTT. This sequence encodes CASSIDRGNSPLHF. The V and J genes are TRBV5-4 and TRBJ1-6; the match to TRBD1 covers 9 bases. Germline loops: CDR1 SGHNT, CDR2 YYREEE (reference sequence). The CDR3 has 14 amino acids. V lost 4 bases to trimming and J lost 7 bases; unmatched junction nucleotides: 3. Complete variable domain (other parts from reference TRBV5-4 and TRBJ1-6): ETGVTQSPTHLIKTRGQQVTLRCSSQSGHNTVSWYQQALGQGPQFIFQYYREEENGRGNFPPRFSGLQFPNYSSELNVNALELDDSALYLCASSIDRGNSPLHFGNGTRLTVT.

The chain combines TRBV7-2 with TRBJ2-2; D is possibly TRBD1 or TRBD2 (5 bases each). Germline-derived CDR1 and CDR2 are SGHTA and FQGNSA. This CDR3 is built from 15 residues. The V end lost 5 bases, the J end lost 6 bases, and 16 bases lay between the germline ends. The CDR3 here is CASSVRDGLAGELFF. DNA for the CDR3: TGTGCCAGCAGCGTCCGGGACGGGTTAGCCGGGGAGCTGTTTTTT.